Ten or more counts support the clone carrying this T cell receptor (beta chain). Over 18 months, lack of ophthalmopathy progression marked Graves' hyperthyroidism as stable. Orbital computed tomography and thyroid ultrasound, together with serum TRAb and thyroxine and clinical symptoms, were used for diagnoses. The sample comes from a study of T cells in Graves' hyperthyroidism and ophthalmopathy. The TCR beta CDR3 regions underwent amplification using RNA transcripts as the source. In the first-round RT-PCR of the TCR CDR3, the HTBI primer set was used. TCRdb independently ran MiXCR on the multiplex PCR reads; one entry per CDR3 protein. The table shows approximately 590,000 distinct CDR3 sequences, with 40% to 55% occurring only once. The source is a woman younger than 30 with Graves' hyperthyroidism. Sequenced input: peripheral blood or thyroid tissue (not recorded which).

CDR3 in DNA: TGTGCCACCAGCAGAGTTCCAGCCAGCAATCAGCCCCAGCATTTT. Protein sequence: CATSRVPASNQPQHF. V gene TRBV15 combines with J gene TRBJ1-5; D remains unclear. Germline V CDR1 and CDR2: LNHNV, YYDKDF (reference sequence). Trimming removed 1 base from V and 1 base from J, with 8 bases in between. This CDR3 has 15 amino acids.